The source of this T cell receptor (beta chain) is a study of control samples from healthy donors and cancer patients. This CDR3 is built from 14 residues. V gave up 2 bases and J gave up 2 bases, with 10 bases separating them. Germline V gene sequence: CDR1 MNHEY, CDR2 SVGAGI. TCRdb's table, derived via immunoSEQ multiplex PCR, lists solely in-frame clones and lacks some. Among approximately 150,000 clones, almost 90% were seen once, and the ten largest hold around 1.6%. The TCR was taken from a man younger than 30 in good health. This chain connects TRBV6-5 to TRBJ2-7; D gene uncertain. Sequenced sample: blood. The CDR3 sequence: CASSYDRVPYEQYF. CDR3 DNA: TGTGCCAGCAGTTACGACCGGGTGCCCTACGAGCAGTACTTC.